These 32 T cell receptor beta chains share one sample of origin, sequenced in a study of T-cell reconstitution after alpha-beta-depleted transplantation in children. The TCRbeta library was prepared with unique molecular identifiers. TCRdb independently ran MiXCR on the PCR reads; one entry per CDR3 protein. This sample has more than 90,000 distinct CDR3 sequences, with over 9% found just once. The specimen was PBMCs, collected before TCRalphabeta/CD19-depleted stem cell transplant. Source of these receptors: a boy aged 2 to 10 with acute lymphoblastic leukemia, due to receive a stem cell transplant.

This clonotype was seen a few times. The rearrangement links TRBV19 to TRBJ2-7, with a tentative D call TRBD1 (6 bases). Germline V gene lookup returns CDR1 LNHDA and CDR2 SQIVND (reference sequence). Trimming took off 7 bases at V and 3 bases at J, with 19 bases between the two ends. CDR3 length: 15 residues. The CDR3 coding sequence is TGTGCCAGTAAGCTGGGCCCAGGGGCGCTCTACGAGCAGTACTTC. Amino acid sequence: CASKLGPGALYEQYF. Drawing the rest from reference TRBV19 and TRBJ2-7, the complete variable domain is DGGITQSPKYLFRKEGQNVTLSCEQNLNHDAMYWYRQDPGQGLRLIYYSQIVNDFQKGDIAEGYSVSREKKESFPLTVTSAQKNPTAFYLCASKLGPGALYEQYFGPGTRLTVT.

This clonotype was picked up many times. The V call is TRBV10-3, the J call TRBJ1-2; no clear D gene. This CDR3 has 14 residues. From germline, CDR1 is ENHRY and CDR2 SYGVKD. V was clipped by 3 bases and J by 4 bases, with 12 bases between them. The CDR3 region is CAISDTHPLYGYTF. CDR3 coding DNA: TGTGCCATCAGTGACACTCACCCTCTCTATGGCTACACCTTC.

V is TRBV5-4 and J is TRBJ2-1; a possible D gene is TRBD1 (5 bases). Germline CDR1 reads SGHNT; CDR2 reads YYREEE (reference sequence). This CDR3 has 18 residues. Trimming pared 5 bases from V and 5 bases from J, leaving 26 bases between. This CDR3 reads CASRKELGVDSLHNEQFF. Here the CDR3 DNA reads TGTGCCAGCAGGAAGGAGCTAGGGGTTGACTCGCTACACAATGAGCAGTTCTTC.

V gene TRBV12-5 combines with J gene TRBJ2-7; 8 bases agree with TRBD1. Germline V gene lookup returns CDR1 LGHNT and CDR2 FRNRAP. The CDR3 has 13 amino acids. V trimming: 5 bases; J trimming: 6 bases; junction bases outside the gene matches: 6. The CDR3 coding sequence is TGTGCTAGTGGTCGGGACAGGCTAGCCGAGCAGTACTTC. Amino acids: CASGRDRLAEQYF.

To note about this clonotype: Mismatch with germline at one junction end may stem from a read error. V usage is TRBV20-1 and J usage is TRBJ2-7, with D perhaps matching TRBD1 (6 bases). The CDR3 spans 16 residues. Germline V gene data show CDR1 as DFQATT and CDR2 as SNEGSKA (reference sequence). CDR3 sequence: CSARGSGQWFSYEQYF. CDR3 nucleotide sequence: TGCAGTGCGAGAGGGTCCGGACAGTGGTTCTCCTACGAGCAGTACTTC.

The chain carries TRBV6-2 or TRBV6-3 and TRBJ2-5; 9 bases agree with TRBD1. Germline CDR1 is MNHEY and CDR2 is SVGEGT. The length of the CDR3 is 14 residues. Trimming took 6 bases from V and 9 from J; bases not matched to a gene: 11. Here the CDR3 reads CASSTTGGPGAQYF. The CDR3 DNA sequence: TGTGCCAGCAGCACTACAGGGGGCCCCGGGGCCCAGTACTTC.

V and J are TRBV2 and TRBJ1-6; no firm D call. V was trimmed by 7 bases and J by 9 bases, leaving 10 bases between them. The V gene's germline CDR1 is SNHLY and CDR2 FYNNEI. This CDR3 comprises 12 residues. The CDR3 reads CASIHQSSPLHF. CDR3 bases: TGTGCCAGCATCCATCAGAGTTCACCCCTCCACTTT.

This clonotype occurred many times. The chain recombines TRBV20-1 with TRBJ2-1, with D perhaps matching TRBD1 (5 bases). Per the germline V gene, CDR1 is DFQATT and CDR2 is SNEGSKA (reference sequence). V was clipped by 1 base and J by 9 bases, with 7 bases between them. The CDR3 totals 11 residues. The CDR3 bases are TGCAGTGCTAGAGTGGGGCGTGAGCAGTTCTTC. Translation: CSARVGREQFF.

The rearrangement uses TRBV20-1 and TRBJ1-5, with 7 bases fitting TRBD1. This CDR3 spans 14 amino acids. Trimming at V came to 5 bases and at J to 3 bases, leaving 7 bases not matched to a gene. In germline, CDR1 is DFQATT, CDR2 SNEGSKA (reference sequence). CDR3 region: CSAPQQGHNQPQHF. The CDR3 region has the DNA TGCAGTGCTCCCCAACAGGGGCACAATCAGCCCCAGCATTTT.

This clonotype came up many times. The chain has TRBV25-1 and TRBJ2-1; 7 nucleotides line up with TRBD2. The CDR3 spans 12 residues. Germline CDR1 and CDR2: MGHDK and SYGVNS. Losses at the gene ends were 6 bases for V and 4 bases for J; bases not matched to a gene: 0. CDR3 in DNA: TGTGCCAGCAGCGGGGGGTACAATGAGCAGTTCTTC. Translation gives CASSGGYNEQFF.

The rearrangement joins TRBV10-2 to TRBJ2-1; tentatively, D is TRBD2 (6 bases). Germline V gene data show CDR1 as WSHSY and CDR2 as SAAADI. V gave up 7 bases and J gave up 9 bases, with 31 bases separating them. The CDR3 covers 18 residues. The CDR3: CASNPRATSFTHSGEQFF. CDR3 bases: TGCGCCAGCAACCCACGGGCGACTAGTTTCACCCATTCCGGTGAGCAGTTCTTC.

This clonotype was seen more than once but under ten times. The chain's CDR3 is CSVGSRADTQYF. As DNA, the CDR3 is TGCAGCGTTGGATCCAGGGCAGATACGCAGTATTTT. The J gene is TRBJ2-3, the V gene TRBV29-1; D is possibly TRBD1 (5 bases). V lost 4 bases, J lost 4 bases, and 9 bases lay in between. CDR3 size: 12 residues. Germline CDR1 and CDR2: SQVTM and ANQGSEA.

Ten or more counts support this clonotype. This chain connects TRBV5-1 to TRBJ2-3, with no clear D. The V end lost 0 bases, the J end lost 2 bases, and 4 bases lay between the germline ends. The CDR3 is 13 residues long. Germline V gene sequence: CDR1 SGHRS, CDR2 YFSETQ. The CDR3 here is CASSLATTDTQYF. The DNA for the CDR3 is TGCGCCAGCAGCTTGGCCACCACAGATACGCAGTATTTT.

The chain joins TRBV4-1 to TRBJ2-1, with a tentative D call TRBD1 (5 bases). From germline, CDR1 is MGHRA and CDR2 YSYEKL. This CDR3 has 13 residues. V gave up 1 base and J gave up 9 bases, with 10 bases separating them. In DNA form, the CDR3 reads TGCGCCAGCAGCCAAGTGAAGGGGATTGAGCAGTTCTTC. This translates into CASSQVKGIEQFF.

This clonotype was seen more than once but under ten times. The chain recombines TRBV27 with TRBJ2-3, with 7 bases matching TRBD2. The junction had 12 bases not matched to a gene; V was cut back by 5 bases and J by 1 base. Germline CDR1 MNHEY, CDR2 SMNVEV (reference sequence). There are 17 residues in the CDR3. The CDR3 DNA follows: TGTGCCAGCAGTCTTGTCCCCCCCCGGGAGGGCACAGATACGCAGTATTTT. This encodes CASSLVPPREGTDTQYF.

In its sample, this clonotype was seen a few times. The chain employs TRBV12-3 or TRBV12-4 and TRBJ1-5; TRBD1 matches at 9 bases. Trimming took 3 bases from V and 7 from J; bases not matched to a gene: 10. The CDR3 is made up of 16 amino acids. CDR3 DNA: TGTGCCAGCAGTTTTGCCGGACAGGGGATAGACCAGCCCCAGCATTTT. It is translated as CASSFAGQGIDQPQHF.

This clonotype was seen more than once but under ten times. The chain's CDR3 is CSARDGGRSYEQYF. The CDR3 bases are TGCAGTGCTAGAGACGGCGGGAGGTCCTACGAGCAGTACTTC. The V call is TRBV20-1, the J call TRBJ2-7; 8 bases are shared with TRBD2. Germline values: CDR1 DFQATT, CDR2 SNEGSKA (reference sequence). The V segment lost 0 bases and the J segment 1 base; nucleotides outside the gene matches: 2. The CDR3 is 14 amino acids.

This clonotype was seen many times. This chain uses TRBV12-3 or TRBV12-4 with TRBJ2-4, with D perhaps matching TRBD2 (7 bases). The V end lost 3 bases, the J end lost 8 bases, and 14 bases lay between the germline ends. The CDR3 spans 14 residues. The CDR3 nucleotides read TGTGCCAGCAGTTTTTTACGAGGGGGGGACATTCAGTACTTC. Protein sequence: CASSFLRGGDIQYF.

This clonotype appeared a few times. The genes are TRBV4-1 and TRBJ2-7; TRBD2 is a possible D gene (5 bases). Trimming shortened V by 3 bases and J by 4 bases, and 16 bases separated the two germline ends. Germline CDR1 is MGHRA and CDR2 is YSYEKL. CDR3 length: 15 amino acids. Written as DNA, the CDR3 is TGCGCCAGCAGCCAGCCCGGGCAAGGAGGTTACGAGCAGTACTTC. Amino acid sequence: CASSQPGQGGYEQYF.

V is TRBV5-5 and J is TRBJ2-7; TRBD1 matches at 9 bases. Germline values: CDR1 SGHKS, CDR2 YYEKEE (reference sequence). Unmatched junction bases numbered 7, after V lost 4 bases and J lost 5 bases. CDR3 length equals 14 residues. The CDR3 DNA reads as TGTGCCAGCAGCGTACCGGGACAGGGCCACGAGCAGTACTTC. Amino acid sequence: CASSVPGQGHEQYF.

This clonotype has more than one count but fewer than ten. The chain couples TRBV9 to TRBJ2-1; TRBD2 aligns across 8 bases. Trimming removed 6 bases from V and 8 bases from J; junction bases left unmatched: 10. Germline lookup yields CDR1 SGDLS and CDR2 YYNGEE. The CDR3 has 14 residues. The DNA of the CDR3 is TGTGCCAGCAATAGCGGGACCCTCTTGGATGAGCAGTTCTTC. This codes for CASNSGTLLDEQFF.

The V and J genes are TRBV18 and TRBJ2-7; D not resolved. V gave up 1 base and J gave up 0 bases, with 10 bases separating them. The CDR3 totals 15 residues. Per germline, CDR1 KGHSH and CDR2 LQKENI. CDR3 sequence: CASSPQVASSYEQYF. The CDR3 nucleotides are TGTGCCAGCTCACCACAGGTTGCTAGCTCCTACGAGCAGTACTTC. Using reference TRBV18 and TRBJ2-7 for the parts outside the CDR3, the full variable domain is NAGVMQNPRHLVRRRGQEARLRCSPMKGHSHVYWYRQLPEEGLKFMVYLQKENIIDESGMPKERFSAEFPKEGPSILRIQQVVRGDSAAYFCASSPQVASSYEQYFGPGTRLTVT.

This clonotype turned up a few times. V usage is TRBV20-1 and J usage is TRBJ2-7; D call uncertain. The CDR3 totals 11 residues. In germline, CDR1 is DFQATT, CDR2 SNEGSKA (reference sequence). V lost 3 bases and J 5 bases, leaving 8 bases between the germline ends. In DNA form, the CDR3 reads TGCAGTGCTAGCTTCCGAGACGAGCAGTACTTC. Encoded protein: CSASFRDEQYF.

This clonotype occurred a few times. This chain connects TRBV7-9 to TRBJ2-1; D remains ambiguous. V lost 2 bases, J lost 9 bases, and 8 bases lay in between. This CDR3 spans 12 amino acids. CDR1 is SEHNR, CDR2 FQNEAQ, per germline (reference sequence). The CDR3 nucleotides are TGTGCCAGCAGCTTAAACCTTTTTGAGCAGTTCTTC. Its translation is CASSLNLFEQFF.

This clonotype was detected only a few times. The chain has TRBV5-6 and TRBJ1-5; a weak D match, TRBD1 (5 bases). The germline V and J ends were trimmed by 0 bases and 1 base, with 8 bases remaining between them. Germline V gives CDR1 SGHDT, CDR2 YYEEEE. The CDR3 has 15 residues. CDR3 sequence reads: CASSLGGWSNQPQHF. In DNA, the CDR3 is TGTGCCAGCAGCTTGGGGGGGTGGAGCAATCAGCCCCAGCATTTT.

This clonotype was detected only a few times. The CDR3 sequence: CSARKKAYGYTF. The DNA for the CDR3 is TGCAGTGCTAGGAAGAAGGCCTATGGCTACACCTTC. The chain combines TRBV20-1 with TRBJ1-2; D call uncertain. This CDR3 region has 12 residues. Germline V gives CDR1 DFQATT, CDR2 SNEGSKA (reference sequence). The V end was cut by 3 bases, the J end by 4 bases, with 9 bases between.

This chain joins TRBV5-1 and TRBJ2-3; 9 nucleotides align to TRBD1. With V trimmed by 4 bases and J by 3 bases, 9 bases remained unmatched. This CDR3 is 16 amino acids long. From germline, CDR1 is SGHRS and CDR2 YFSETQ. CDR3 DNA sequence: TGCGCCAGCAGCCAGACAGGGACAGGGAGAACAGATACGCAGTATTTT. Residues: CASSQTGTGRTDTQYF.

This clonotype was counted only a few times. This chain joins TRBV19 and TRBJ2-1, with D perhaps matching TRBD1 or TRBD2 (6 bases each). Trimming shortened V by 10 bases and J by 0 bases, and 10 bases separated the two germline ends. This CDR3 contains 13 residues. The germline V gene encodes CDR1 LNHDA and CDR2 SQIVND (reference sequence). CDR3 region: CATTGASYNEQFF. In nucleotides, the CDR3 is TGTGCCACCACGGGGGCCTCCTACAATGAGCAGTTCTTC. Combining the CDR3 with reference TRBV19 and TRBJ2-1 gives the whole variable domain DGGITQSPKYLFRKEGQNVTLSCEQNLNHDAMYWYRQDPGQGLRLIYYSQIVNDFQKGDIAEGYSVSREKKESFPLTVTSAQKNPTAFYLCATTGASYNEQFFGPGTRLTVL.

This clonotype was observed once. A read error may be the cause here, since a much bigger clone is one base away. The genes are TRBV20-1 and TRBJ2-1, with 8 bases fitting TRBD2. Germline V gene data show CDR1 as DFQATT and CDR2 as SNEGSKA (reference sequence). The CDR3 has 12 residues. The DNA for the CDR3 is TGCAGTGCTGGAGAGCGGGAGCATGAGCAGTTCTTC. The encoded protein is CSAGEREHEQFF.

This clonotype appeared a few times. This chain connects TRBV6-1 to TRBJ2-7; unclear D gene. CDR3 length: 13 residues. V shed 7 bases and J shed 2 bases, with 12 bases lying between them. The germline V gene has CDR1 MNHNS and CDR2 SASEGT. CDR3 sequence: CASTSFSAYEQYF. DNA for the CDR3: TGTGCCAGCACAAGTTTCAGTGCCTACGAGCAGTACTTC.

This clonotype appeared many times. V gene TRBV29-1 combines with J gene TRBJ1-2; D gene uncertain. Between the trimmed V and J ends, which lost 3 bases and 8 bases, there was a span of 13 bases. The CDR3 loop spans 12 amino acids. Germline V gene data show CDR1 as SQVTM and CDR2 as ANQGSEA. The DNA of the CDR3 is TGCAGCGTTGAGAGGTCCCATGAGGGCTACACCTTC. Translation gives CSVERSHEGYTF.

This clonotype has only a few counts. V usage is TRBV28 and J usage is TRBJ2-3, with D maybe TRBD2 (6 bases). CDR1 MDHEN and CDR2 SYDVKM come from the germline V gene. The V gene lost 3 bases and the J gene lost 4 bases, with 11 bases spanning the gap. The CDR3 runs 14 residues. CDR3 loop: CASSFGGRPDTQYF. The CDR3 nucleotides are TGTGCCAGCAGTTTTGGAGGGAGGCCAGATACGCAGTATTTT.